The 2 T cell receptor beta chains in this list originate from one sample, sequenced in a study of T cells in Graves' hyperthyroidism and ophthalmopathy. TCR beta CDR3 region amplification was performed from RNA transcripts. The HTBI primer set was used in a first-round RT-PCR of the TCR CDR3. TCRdb fed the multiplex PCR reads into MiXCR, producing one record per CDR3 protein. The sample consists of hundreds of thousands of distinct CDR3 sequences, 20% to 25% of them appearing once. Sequences were obtained from blood. The receptors shown here come from a man aged 25 to 45 with Graves' ophthalmopathy.

This clonotype has just a few counts. V and J are TRBV24-1 and TRBJ2-1; 7 positions match TRBD1. The CDR3 loop spans 16 amino acids. The germline gives CDR1 KGHDR, CDR2 SFDVKD. After removal of 4 bases from V and 0 bases from J, the junction contained 5 bases not matched to a gene. The CDR3 loop is CATSDPTGSSYNEQFF. The CDR3 DNA reads as TGTGCCACCAGTGACCCGACAGGGAGCTCCTACAATGAGCAGTTCTTC.

The V gene is TRBV20-1, the J gene TRBJ2-3, with TRBD2 identical over 14 bases. CDR1 is DFQATT, CDR2 SNEGSKA, per germline (reference sequence). J lost 5 bases, V lost 1 base, and 5 bases had no gene match. The CDR3 totals 16 residues. The CDR3: CSARVGLAGVQDTQYF. Here the CDR3 DNA reads TGCAGTGCTAGAGTGGGACTAGCGGGAGTTCAAGATACGCAGTATTTT.